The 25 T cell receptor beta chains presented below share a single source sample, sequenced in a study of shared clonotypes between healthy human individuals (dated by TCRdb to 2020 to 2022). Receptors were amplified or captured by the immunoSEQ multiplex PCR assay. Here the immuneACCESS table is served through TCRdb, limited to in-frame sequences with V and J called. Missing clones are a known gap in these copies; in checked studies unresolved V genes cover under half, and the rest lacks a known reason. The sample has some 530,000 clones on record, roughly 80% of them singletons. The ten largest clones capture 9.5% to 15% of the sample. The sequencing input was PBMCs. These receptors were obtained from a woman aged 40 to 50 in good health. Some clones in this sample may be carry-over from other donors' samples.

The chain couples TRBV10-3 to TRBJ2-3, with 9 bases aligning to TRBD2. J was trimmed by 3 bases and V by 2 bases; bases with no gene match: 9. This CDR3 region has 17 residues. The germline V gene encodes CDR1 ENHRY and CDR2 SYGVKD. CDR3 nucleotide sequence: TGTGCCATCAGTGAGGGGATAGCGGGAGTTGGGACAGATACGCAGTATTTT. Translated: CAISEGIAGVGTDTQYF.

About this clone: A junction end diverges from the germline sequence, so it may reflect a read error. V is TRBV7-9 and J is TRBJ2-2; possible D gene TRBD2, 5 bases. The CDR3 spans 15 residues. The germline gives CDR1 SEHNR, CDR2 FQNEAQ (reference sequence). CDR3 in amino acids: CASSLAISHTGELFF. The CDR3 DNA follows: TGTGCCAGCAGCTTAGCCATTAGTCACACCGGGGAGCTGTTTTTC.

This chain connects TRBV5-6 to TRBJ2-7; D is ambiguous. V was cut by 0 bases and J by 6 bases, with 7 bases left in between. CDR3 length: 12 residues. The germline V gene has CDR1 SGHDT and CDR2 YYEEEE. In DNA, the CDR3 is TGTGCCAGCAGCTTGGCCGTTGGCGAGCAGTACTTC. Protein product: CASSLAVGEQYF.

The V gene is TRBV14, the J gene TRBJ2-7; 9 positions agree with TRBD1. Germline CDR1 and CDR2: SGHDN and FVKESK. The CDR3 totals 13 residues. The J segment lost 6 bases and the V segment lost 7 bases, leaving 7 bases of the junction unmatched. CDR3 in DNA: TGTGCCAGCACCAAGGGACAGGGTACCGAGCAGTACTTC. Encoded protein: CASTKGQGTEQYF.

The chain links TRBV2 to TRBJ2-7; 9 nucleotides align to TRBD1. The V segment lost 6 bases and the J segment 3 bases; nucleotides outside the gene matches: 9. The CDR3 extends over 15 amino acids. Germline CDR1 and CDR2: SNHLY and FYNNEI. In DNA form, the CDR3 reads TGTGCCAGCAGATTCCGGGACAGGGCTTTCTACGAGCAGTACTTC. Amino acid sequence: CASRFRDRAFYEQYF.

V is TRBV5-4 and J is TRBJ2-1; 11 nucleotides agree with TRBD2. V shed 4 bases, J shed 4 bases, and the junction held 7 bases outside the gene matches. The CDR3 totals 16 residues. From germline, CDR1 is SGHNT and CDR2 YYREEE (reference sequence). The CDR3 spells CASSTIAGGPYNEQFF. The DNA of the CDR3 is TGTGCCAGCAGCACAATAGCGGGAGGGCCGTACAATGAGCAGTTCTTC.

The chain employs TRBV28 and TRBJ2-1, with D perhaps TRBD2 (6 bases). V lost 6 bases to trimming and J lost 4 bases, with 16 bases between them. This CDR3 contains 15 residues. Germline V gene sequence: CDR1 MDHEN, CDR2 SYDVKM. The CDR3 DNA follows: TGTGCCAGCAGACCTCCGGGACTCTCGTACAATGAGCAGTTCTTC. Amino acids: CASRPPGLSYNEQFF.

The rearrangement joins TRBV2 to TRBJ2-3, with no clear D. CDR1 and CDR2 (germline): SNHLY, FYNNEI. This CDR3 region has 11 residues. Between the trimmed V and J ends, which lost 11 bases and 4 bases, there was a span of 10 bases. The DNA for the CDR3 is TGTGCCGGCTCGAACGCAGATACGCAGTATTTT. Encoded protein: CAGSNADTQYF.

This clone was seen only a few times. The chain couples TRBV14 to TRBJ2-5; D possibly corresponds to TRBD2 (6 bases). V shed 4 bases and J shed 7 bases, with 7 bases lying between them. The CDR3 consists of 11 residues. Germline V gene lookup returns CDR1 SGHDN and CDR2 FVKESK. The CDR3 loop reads CASSREVTQYF. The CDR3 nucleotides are TGTGCCAGCAGCCGGGAGGTGACCCAGTACTTC.

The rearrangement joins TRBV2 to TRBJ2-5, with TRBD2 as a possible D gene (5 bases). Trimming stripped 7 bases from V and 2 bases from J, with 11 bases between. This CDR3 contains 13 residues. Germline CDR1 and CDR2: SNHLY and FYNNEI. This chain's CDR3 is CASTSLGQETQYF. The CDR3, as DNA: TGTGCCAGCACCTCACTAGGTCAAGAGACCCAGTACTTC.

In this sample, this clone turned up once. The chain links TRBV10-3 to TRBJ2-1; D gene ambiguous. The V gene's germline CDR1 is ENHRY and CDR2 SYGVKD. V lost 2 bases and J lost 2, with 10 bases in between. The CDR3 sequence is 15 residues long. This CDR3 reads CAISELSGTYNEQFF. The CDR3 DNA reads TGTGCCATCAGTGAGCTCTCGGGCACCTACAATGAGCAGTTCTTC.

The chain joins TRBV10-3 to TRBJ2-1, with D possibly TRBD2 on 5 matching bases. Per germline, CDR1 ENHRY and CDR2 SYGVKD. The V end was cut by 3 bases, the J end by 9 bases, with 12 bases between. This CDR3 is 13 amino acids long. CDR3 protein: CAISERGYGEQFF. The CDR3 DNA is TGTGCCATCAGTGAACGAGGGTACGGTGAGCAGTTCTTC.

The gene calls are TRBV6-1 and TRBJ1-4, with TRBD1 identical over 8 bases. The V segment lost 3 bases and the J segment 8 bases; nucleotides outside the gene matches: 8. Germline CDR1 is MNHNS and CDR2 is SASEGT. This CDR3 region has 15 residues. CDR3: CASSDRTGNGEKLFF. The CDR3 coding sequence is TGTGCCAGCAGTGACCGGACAGGGAATGGGGAAAAACTGTTTTTT.

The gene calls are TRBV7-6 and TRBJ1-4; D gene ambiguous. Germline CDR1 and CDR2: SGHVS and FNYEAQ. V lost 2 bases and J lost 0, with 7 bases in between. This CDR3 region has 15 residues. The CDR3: CASSLSPTTNEKLFF. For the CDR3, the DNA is TGTGCCAGCAGCTTATCGCCTACAACTAATGAAAAACTGTTTTTT.

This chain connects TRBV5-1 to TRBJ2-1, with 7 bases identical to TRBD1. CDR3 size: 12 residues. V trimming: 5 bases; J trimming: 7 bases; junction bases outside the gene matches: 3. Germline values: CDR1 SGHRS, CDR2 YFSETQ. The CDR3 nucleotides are TGCGCCAGCAGTCCACAGGGGAATGAGCAGTTCTTC. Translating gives CASSPQGNEQFF.

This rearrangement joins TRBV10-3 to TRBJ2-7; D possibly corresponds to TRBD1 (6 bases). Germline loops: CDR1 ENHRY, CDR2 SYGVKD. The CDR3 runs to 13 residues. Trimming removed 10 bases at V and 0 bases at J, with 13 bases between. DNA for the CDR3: TGTGCCAGCGGACAGCTCAACTCCTACGAGCAGTACTTC. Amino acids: CASGQLNSYEQYF.

CDR3 protein: CASSYIGVGETQYF. The CDR3 DNA reads as TGTGCCAGCAGTTACATAGGGGTCGGGGAGACCCAGTACTTC. This chain links TRBV6-5 with TRBJ2-5, with D possibly matching TRBD1 (5 bases). The CDR3 has 14 amino acids. Looked up from germline, CDR1 is MNHEY and CDR2 is SVGAGI. V lost 2 bases, J lost 5 bases, and 12 bases lay in between.

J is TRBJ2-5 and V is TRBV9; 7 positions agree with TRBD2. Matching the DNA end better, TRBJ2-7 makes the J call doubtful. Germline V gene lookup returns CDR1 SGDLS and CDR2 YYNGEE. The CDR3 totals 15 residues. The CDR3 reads CASSVEVAGTYEQYF. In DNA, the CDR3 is TGTGCCAGCAGCGTAGAAGTAGCGGGCACCTACGAGCAGTACTTC.

CDR3 residues: CASGLGLAGGQETQYF. Here the CDR3 DNA reads TGTGCTAGTGGTTTAGGACTAGCAGGCGGCCAAGAGACCCAGTACTTC. The chain combines TRBV12-5 with TRBJ2-5; 8 bases fit TRBD2. Trimming took 3 bases from V and 1 from J; bases not matched to a gene: 7. There are 16 residues in the CDR3. CDR1 is LGHNT and CDR2 is FRNRAP in the germline V gene.

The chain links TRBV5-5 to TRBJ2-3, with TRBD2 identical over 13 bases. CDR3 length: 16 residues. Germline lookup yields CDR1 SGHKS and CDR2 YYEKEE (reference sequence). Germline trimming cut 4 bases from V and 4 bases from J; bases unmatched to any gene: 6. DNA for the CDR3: TGTGCCAGCAGCGCCCGGACTAGCGGGAGCGCAGATACGCAGTATTTT. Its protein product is CASSARTSGSADTQYF.

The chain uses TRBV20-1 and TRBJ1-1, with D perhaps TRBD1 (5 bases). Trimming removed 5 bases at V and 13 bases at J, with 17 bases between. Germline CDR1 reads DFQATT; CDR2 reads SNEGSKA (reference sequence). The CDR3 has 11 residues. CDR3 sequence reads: CSARGGVTIFF. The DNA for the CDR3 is TGCAGTGCTCGGGGGGGGGTCACCATTTTCTTT.

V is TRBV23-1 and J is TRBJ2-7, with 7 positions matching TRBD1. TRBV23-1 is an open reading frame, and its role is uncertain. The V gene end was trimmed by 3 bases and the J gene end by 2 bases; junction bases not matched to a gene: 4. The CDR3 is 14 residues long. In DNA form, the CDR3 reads TGCGCCAGCAGTCATCGGACAGGCCCCTACGAGCAGTACTTC. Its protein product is CASSHRTGPYEQYF.

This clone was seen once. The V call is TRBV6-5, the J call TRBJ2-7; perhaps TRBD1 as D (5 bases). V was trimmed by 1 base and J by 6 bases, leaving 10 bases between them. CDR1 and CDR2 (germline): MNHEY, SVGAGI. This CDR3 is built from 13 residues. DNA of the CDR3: TGTGCCAGCAGTTACTTCGGTAGGGGCGAGCAGTACTTC. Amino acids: CASSYFGRGEQYF.

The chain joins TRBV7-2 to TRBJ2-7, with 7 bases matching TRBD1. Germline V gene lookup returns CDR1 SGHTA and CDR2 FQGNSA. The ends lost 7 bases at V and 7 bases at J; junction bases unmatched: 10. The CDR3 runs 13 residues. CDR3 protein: CASTPGQMREQYF. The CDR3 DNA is TGTGCCAGCACCCCGGGACAGATGAGGGAGCAGTACTTC.

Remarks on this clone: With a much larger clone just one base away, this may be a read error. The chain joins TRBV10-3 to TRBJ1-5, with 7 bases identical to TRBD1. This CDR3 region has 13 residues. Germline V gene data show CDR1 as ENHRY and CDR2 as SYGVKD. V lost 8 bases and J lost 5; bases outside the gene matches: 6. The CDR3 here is CAIGTGADQPQHF. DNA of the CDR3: TGTGCCATCGGTACAGGGGCTGATCAGCCCCAGCATTTT.